The 19 T cell receptor beta chains presented below share a single source sample, sequenced in a study of blood T cell repertoires in COVID-19. The assay was immunoSEQ multiplex PCR, and TCRdb's table has in-frame clones only and misses some. The data hold about 330,000 clones, with roughly 90% observed a single time. Sequenced material: PBMCs or T cells enriched from blood (not recorded which). Receptor source: a woman in her twenties or thirties who had recovered from COVID-19.

The J gene is TRBJ2-2, the V gene TRBV5-1; 8 positions agree with TRBD1. The trim removed 2 bases at V and 6 bases at J, leaving 9 bases unmatched. From germline, CDR1 is SGHRS and CDR2 YFSETQ. The CDR3 totals 16 residues. DNA for the CDR3: TGCGCCAGCAGCTTTCGTGAGACAGGGGCCCCCGGGGAGCTGTTTTTT. It encodes CASSFRETGAPGELFF. Supplemented by reference TRBV5-1 and TRBJ2-2, the full variable domain reads KAGVTQTPRYLIKTRGQQVTLSCSPISGHRSVSWYQQTPGQGLQFLFEYFSETQRNKGNFPGRFSGRQFSNSRSEMNVSTLELGDSALYLCASSFRETGAPGELFFGEGSRLTVL.

This chain uses TRBV18 with TRBJ2-7; D possibly corresponds to TRBD1 (6 bases). V was cut by 0 bases and J by 0 bases, with 9 bases left in between. Germline-derived CDR1 and CDR2 are KGHSH and LQKENI. The CDR3 is 15 amino acids. The CDR3: CASSPPNRDSYEQYF. The CDR3 DNA is TGTGCCAGCTCACCACCGAACAGGGACTCCTACGAGCAGTACTTC.

V gene TRBV5-1 combines with J gene TRBJ2-1, with 9 bases aligning to TRBD2. The CDR3 runs to 13 residues. V dropped 9 bases and J dropped 10; count of bases not matched to a gene: 11. Per germline, CDR1 SGHRS and CDR2 YFSETQ. DNA for the CDR3: TGCGCCACTCGGTCGGCGGGAGGGAGCGAGCAGTTCTTC. Translated: CATRSAGGSEQFF.

The chain is built from TRBV7-9 and TRBJ2-5, with TRBD2 matching over 7 bases. With V trimmed by 5 bases and J by 5 bases, 14 bases remained unmatched. This CDR3 is built from 16 residues. The germline CDR1 and CDR2 sequences are SEHNR and FQNEAQ (reference sequence). The CDR3 nucleotides read TGTGCCAGCAGCCCCGTATGGGAGGGGAATAGGGAGACCCAGTACTTC. Translated: CASSPVWEGNRETQYF.

The chain couples TRBV11-3 to TRBJ2-1; possible D gene TRBD2, 6 bases. The V and J ends lost 1 base and 5 bases respectively, with 15 bases between them. The CDR3 is 16 residues long. Germline CDR1 SGHNT, CDR2 YENEEA. CDR3 bases: TGTGCCAGCAGCTTAGGGTTTTTTAGCGGAAACAATGAGCAGTTCTTC. Amino acids: CASSLGFFSGNNEQFF. Variable domain in full (rest from reference TRBV11-3 and TRBJ2-1): EAGVVQSPRYKIIEKKQPVAFWCNPISGHNTLYWYLQNLGQGPELLIRYENEEAVDDSQLPKDRFSAERLKGVDSTLKIQPAELGDSAVYLCASSLGFFSGNNEQFFGPGTRLTVL.

CDR3: CASSEGGTSGRETQYF. DNA of the CDR3: TGTGCCAGCAGCGAAGGGGGGACTAGCGGGCGAGAGACCCAGTACTTC. V usage is TRBV3-1 (or the pseudogene TRBV3-2) and J usage is TRBJ2-5; TRBD2 matches at 12 bases. CDR3 length: 16 residues. Looked up from germline, CDR1 is LGHDT and CDR2 is YNNKEL (reference sequence). The J segment lost 4 bases and the V segment lost 5 bases, leaving 8 bases of the junction unmatched.

The rearrangement links TRBV28 to TRBJ1-1; possible D gene TRBD1, 6 bases. V gave up 1 base and J gave up 7 bases, with 19 bases separating them. Germline CDR1 is MDHEN and CDR2 is SYDVKM. CDR3 length: 16 residues. The CDR3: CASSLYGGLDDIEAFF. The CDR3 coding sequence is TGTGCCAGCAGTTTATATGGGGGCCTTGACGATATTGAAGCTTTCTTT.

The chain recombines TRBV18 with TRBJ2-2; tentatively, D is TRBD1 (6 bases). Trimming removed 6 bases at V and 6 bases at J, with 11 bases between. This CDR3 is 13 amino acids long. Germline values: CDR1 KGHSH, CDR2 LQKENI. CDR3 coding DNA: TGTGCCAGCTCGGCAGGGGCTGCCGGGGAGCTGTTTTTT. Its translation: CASSAGAAGELFF.

The chain carries TRBV6-5 and TRBJ1-1; D perhaps matches TRBD1 (5 bases). Trimming took 6 bases from V and 2 from J, leaving 10 bases between them. The germline V gene has CDR1 MNHEY and CDR2 SVGAGI. The CDR3 covers 13 residues. The CDR3 DNA reads as TGTGCCAGCAGGAGAACAGGAAACACTGAAGCTTTCTTT. This codes for CASRRTGNTEAFF.

This clone was seen only once. The chain couples TRBV6-2 or TRBV6-3 to TRBJ1-6; D call uncertain. V lost 1 base and J 0 bases, leaving 10 bases between the germline ends. Looked up from germline, CDR1 is MNHEY and CDR2 is SVGEGT. CDR3 length equals 17 residues. CDR3 sequence: CASSYFGRSSYNSPLHF. CDR3 DNA: TGTGCCAGCAGTTACTTTGGTAGAAGCTCCTATAATTCACCCCTCCACTTT.

On this clone: Other nucleotide sequences in the sample specify the same CDR3. The chain carries TRBV29-1 and TRBJ2-7; 9 nucleotides line up with TRBD1. The CDR3 is 12 amino acids. Unmatched junction bases numbered 2, after V lost 7 bases and J lost 1 base. The V gene's germline CDR1 is SQVTM and CDR2 ANQGSEA. The CDR3 bases are TGCAGCGCCGGACAGGGGTCCTACGAGCAGTACTTC. Its translation is CSAGQGSYEQYF.

The V and J genes are TRBV2 and TRBJ1-4, with TRBD1 identical over 11 bases. From germline, CDR1 is SNHLY and CDR2 FYNNEI. V shed 5 bases, J shed 8 bases, and the junction held 7 bases outside the gene matches. This CDR3 is built from 15 residues. In nucleotides, the CDR3 is TGTGCCAGCAGTCGCCGGGACAGGGGGTTCGAAAAACTGTTTTTT. This codes for CASSRRDRGFEKLFF.

This chain joins TRBV21-1 and TRBJ1-1; TRBD1, the D gene given by the table, was not confirmed from the DNA. TRBV21-1 is assigned pseudogene status. The CDR3 covers 17 residues. The CDR3: CASSPALTGPFNTEAFF. The CDR3 bases are TGTGCCAGCAGCCCCGCCTTGACAGGCCCTTTCAACACTGAAGCTTTCTTT.

The rearrangement links TRBV28 to TRBJ2-2; 7 bases are shared with TRBD2. Germline loops: CDR1 MDHEN, CDR2 SYDVKM. The ends lost 6 bases at V and 5 bases at J; junction bases unmatched: 3. The CDR3 sequence is 13 residues long. CDR3 in DNA: TGTGCCAGCAGGCCCGGGGGGACCGGGGAGCTGTTTTTT. It translates to CASRPGGTGELFF.

Written as DNA, the CDR3 is TGTGCCAGCAGTTTACCGGGGGGCGCGAAGGCCTACACCTTC. Translation gives CASSLPGGAKAYTF. This sequence joins TRBV28 and TRBJ1-2; weak D call: TRBD1 (6 bases). V dropped 2 bases and J dropped 10 bases, with 17 bases sitting between them. In germline, CDR1 is MDHEN, CDR2 SYDVKM. The CDR3 covers 14 residues.

The genes are TRBV4-1 and TRBJ2-4, with TRBD1 as a possible D gene (6 bases). Germline-derived CDR1 and CDR2 are MGHRA and YSYEKL. Trimming left V 3 bases short and J 1 base short, with 16 bases between. This CDR3 comprises 17 residues. In nucleotides, the CDR3 is TGCGCCAGCAGCCAGCCCTACAGGGAACGGGCCAAAAACATTCAGTACTTC. It encodes CASSQPYRERAKNIQYF.

Of note for this clone: Other DNA sequences in this sample translate to the same CDR3. The chain employs TRBV18 and TRBJ2-6; TRBD1 matches 9 bases. From germline, CDR1 is KGHSH and CDR2 LQKENI. V lost 3 bases to trimming and J lost 3 bases; unmatched junction nucleotides: 0. The CDR3 covers 15 residues. The CDR3 reads CASSPGQGGANVLTF. DNA of the CDR3: TGTGCCAGCTCACCGGGACAGGGTGGGGCCAACGTCCTGACTTTC.

The chain links TRBV6-2 or TRBV6-3 to TRBJ2-5, with TRBD2 matching over 9 bases. The V and J ends lost 2 bases and 5 bases, in that order; junction bases with no gene match: 15. Germline lookup yields CDR1 MNHEY and CDR2 SVGEGT. This CDR3 comprises 18 residues. CDR3 nucleotides: TGTGCCAGCAGTTACGCGTGGCGGGGGGGCACGGGGTCTGAGACCCAGTACTTC. Protein sequence: CASSYAWRGGTGSETQYF.

Only a few counts were recorded for this clone. The chain couples TRBV30 to TRBJ2-7; TRBD2 agrees at 7 bases. This CDR3 is 14 amino acids long. The V and J ends lost 0 bases and 4 bases, in that order; junction bases with no gene match: 6. Germline assignment: CDR1 GTSNPN and CDR2 SVGIG (reference sequence). The CDR3 loop reads CAWSVLAGEYEQYF. The CDR3, as DNA: TGTGCCTGGAGTGTATTGGCGGGAGAATACGAGCAGTACTTC.